A selection of T cell receptor beta chains follows, all from one sample in a study of a mutant IDH1 vaccine in newly diagnosed glioma. Only in-frame clones appear in the TCRdb table, and some are missing; sequencing was by immunoSEQ multiplex PCR. The sample shows tens of thousands of clones, 84% of them seen only once. Antigens for these TCRs are unknown. The material was PBMCs, obtained from a glioma patient whose treatment included an IDH1 peptide vaccine. These TCRs come from a woman in her twenties or thirties with glioma. Some clones in this sample may be carry-over from other donors' samples. Both conserved end residues are part of each CDR3. Fields, in order: D gene, J gene, V gene, clone size, CDR3 DNA, CDR3 protein. D genes are given only for firm matches. Size is stated for part of the rows, as once, few or many counts, or as a class when the clone is expanded.

TRBD1,TRBJ2-5,TRBV29-1,few,TGCAGCGCTAAAATGGGGACAGGGACAGAGACCCAGTACTTC,CSAKMGTGTETQYF
TRBD1,TRBJ2-2,TRBV11-2,.,TGTGCCAGCAGCCTCGGACAGGGTTTAGCGGGGGAGCTGTTTTTT,CASSLGQGLAGELFF
TRBD1,TRBJ2-3,TRBV6-6,.,TGTGCCAGCAGTTTTCGGGACAGGGAGGGGGATACGCAGTATTTT,CASSFRDREGDTQYF
.,TRBJ2-1,TRBV7-9,.,TGTGCCAGCAGCTTAGTTGCTGGGCCCTCCTACAATGAGCAGTTCTTC,CASSLVAGPSYNEQFF
.,TRBJ1-2,TRBV5-1,.,TGCGCCAGCAGCACCCCGTGGTCAGATGGCTACACCTTC,CASSTPWSDGYTF
TRBD1,TRBJ2-5,TRBV28,.,TGTGCCAGCTCCAGGGGGTACCAAGAGACCCAGTACTTC,CASSRGYQETQYF
.,TRBJ2-5,TRBV5-6,once,TGTGCCAGCAGCGTATCCGGGACGCCGTACCAAGAGACCCAGTACTTC,CASSVSGTPYQETQYF
.,TRBJ2-5,TRBV30,.,TGTGCCTGGAGTCCGCCCTCGGGGGTCGAGACCCAGTACTTC,CAWSPPSGVETQYF
.,TRBJ1-3,TRBV6-1,.,TGTGCCAGCAGGAGCCAATCGGGATCTGGAAACACCATATATTTT,CASRSQSGSGNTIYF
.,TRBJ2-7,TRBV5-1,.,TGCGCCAGCAGCTTGTCGCCAGGGAAGGAGCAGTACTTC,CASSLSPGKEQYF
TRBD1,TRBJ1-2,TRBV10-3,.,TGTGCCATCAGTGGAGGAGCAGGGGACAGGGGCTACACCTTC,CAISGGAGDRGYTF
.,TRBJ1-4,TRBV30,.,TGTGCCTGGAGTGCGGCTCCGGCAACTAATGAAAAACTGTTTTTT,CAWSAAPATNEKLFF
TRBD1,TRBJ1-2,TRBV29-1,.,TGCAGCGTGGACACAGGGGACTTATATGGCTACACCTTC,CSVDTGDLYGYTF
.,TRBJ2-7,TRBV15,.,TGTGCCACCGGTAGGGTGGGCAGGGCTGGCGAGCAGTACTTC,CATGRVGRAGEQYF
.,TRBJ1-1,TRBV11-3,.,TGTGCCAGCAGCTTAATCCGTGACACTGAAGCTTTCTTT,CASSLIRDTEAFF
TRBD2,TRBJ2-2,TRBV7-6,.,TGTGCCAGCACCCTAGCGGGAGGTGGGACCGGGGAGCTGTTTTTT,CASTLAGGGTGELFF
TRBD1,TRBJ2-7,TRBV27,once,TGTGCCAGCAGTTCCGGGACAGGGTTTTTCTACGAGCAGTACTTC,CASSSGTGFFYEQYF
TRBD1,TRBJ1-4,TRBV2,.,TGTGCCAGCAGTTCAGGGGGGGAGAGTGAAAAACTGTTTTTT,CASSSGGESEKLFF
.,TRBJ2-5,TRBV2,.,TGTGCCAGAAATAGCGGAGGAGAGACCCAGTACTTC,CARNSGGETQYF
TRBD2,TRBJ2-1,TRBV7-2,.,TGTGCCAGCAGCTTATTTTCAGGGACTAGCGGGAGGAATGAGCAGTTCTTC,CASSLFSGTSGRNEQFF
.,TRBJ2-7,TRBV20-1,once,TGCAGTGCAGAGGACATTTCCGAGCAGTACTTC,CSAEDISEQYF
TRBD2,TRBJ2-5,TRBV5-4,few,TGTGCCAGCAGCACCCCCGGGACTAGCGGGACTGAGACCCAGTACTTC,CASSTPGTSGTETQYF
.,TRBJ2-3,TRBV2,.,TGTGCCACTTTCACGACAGGATACACAGATACGCAGTATTTT,CATFTTGYTDTQYF
TRBD1,TRBJ1-1,TRBV5-1,.,TGCGCCAGCAGCCCCGCACAGACAGGGGGGACTGAAGCTTTCTTT,CASSPAQTGGTEAFF
.,TRBJ1-2,TRBV5-1,once,TGCGCCAGCAGTCAAGGGCACGTCGGGTCTAACTATGGCTACACCTTC,CASSQGHVGSNYGYTF
TRBD2,TRBJ2-7,TRBV7-9,.,TGTGCCAGCAGCTGGACGGGAGGGCCGGACTACGAGCAGTACTTC,CASSWTGGPDYEQYF
.,TRBJ1-2,TRBV29-1,.,TGCAGCGTGTCTGGTGGGCTTAGCTATGGCTACACCTTC,CSVSGGLSYGYTF
TRBD1,TRBJ2-7,TRBV10-2,.,TGCGCCAGCCGAGGACAGGAACTCTACGAGCAGTACTTC,CASRGQELYEQYF
.,TRBJ2-7,TRBV10-3,once,TGTGCCATCAGTGAAAGGGCGCAAATCGACGAGCAGTACTTC,CAISERAQIDEQYF
TRBD1,TRBJ1-2,TRBV30,.,TGTGCCTGGAGTGTTCGGGACAGGGGCTATGGCTACACCTTC,CAWSVRDRGYGYTF
.,TRBJ2-4,TRBV2,.,TGTGCCAGCAGTGAAGATGGGGGCAAAAACATTCAGTACTTC,CASSEDGGKNIQYF
.,TRBJ2-7,TRBV10-2,.,TGCGCCAGCAGTGATGGGGGGTCAACCTACGAGCAGTACTTC,CASSDGGSTYEQYF
TRBD1,TRBJ1-3,TRBV18,.,TGTGCCAGCTCACCACCCACAGGGGAAGGAAACACCATATATTTT,CASSPPTGEGNTIYF
.,TRBJ2-2,TRBV4-2,.,TGTGCCAGCAGCCCCGAGGGGCCGGCCCTGAACACCGGGGAGCTGTTTTTT,CASSPEGPALNTGELFF
TRBD1,TRBJ2-7,TRBV27,once,TGTGCCAGCACCCCGACAGGGAAAGACTACGAGCAGTACTTC,CASTPTGKDYEQYF
.,TRBJ1-5,TRBV5-5,few,TGTGCCAGCAGCTTGACCAGGGCGGATCAGCCCCAGCATTTT,CASSLTRADQPQHF
.,TRBJ1-1,TRBV18,.,TGTGCCAGCTCACCGGCGGGGGCGAACACTGAAGCTTTCTTT,CASSPAGANTEAFF
.,TRBJ1-1,TRBV6-6,.,TGTGCCAGCAGTTTGGAGTCGGGGAGATACACTGAAGCTTTCTTT,CASSLESGRYTEAFF
.,TRBJ2-1,TRBV6-1,.,TGTGCCAGCAGTGAAGGAGCTTGGCGGGCAAACAATGAGCAGTTCTTC,CASSEGAWRANNEQFF
.,TRBJ2-7,TRBV29-1,.,TGCAGCGTTGCAGGGGCCTACGAGCAGTACTTC,CSVAGAYEQYF
.,TRBJ2-7,TRBV5-4,.,TGTGCCAGCAGTTTACCGGGACGGGATTCCTACGAGCAGTACTTC,CASSLPGRDSYEQYF
.,TRBJ1-1,TRBV7-7,few,TGTGCTAGCAGCCCCGTGAGGGGGACTTGGGCTTTCTTT,CASSPVRGTWAFF
.,TRBJ2-3,TRBV27,once,TGTGCCAGCAGTTTTATTAGCGTGATGGGGTGGGAGCAGTATTTT,CASSFISVMGWEQYF
.,TRBJ1-4,TRBV27,.,TGTGCCAGCAGTAACGGTAATGAAAAACTGTTTTTT,CASSNGNEKLFF
TRBD1,TRBJ2-7,TRBV6-5,once,TGTGCCAGCAGTTACTCCGGGACAGGCTCCTACGAGCAGTACTTC,CASSYSGTGSYEQYF
.,TRBJ1-3,TRBV6-5,.,TGTGCCAGCAGCGCCCAGGGGTACTCTGGAAACACCATATATTTT,CASSAQGYSGNTIYF
TRBD1,TRBJ1-5,TRBV6-1,.,TGTGCCAGCAGTCCCCGGGACAGCGGGAATCAGCCCCAGCATTTT,CASSPRDSGNQPQHF
.,TRBJ2-3,TRBV5-1,.,TGCGCCAGCAGAAGCGCGGGGTCTGGCACAGATACGCAGTATTTT,CASRSAGSGTDTQYF
TRBD2,TRBJ2-7,TRBV11-2,.,TGTGCCAGCAGTTACGGTGTGGGAGGGACCTACGAGCAGTACTTC,CASSYGVGGTYEQYF
TRBD1,TRBJ2-3,TRBV27,.,TGTGCCAGCAGCCACAGGGGCCCCACAGATACGCAGTATTTT,CASSHRGPTDTQYF
.,TRBJ1-2,TRBV10-3,.,TGTGCCATCAGTGAGTGGCGGCTTTGGGGCTACACCTTC,CAISEWRLWGYTF
.,TRBJ1-2,TRBV6-5,.,TGTGCCAGCAGACGGGTTCAGGACCGCGACACCTTC,CASRRVQDRDTF
TRBD1,TRBJ1-1,TRBV19,once,TGTGCCAGTAGTCCTCCGGGCAGGGGGCGCGGTGAAGCTTTCTTT,CASSPPGRGRGEAFF
.,TRBJ1-4,TRBV14,few,TGTGCCAGCAGCCAAAAGGGAAAACTGTTTTTT,CASSQKGKLFF
.,TRBJ1-1,TRBV18,few,TGTGCCAGCTCACTAGGACGGTCTGAAGCTTTCTTT,CASSLGRSEAFF
.,TRBJ1-1,TRBV19,.,TGTGCCAGTAGTATGCTGAACACTGAAGCTTTCTTT,CASSMLNTEAFF
TRBD1,TRBJ1-2,TRBV19,.,TGTGCCAGTAGTGCCCAGGACAGGGGCAACTATGGCTACACCTTC,CASSAQDRGNYGYTF
TRBD1,TRBJ1-2,TRBV7-6,.,TGTGCCAGCAGCCCCCCCGGGACAGGTACCTACACCTTC,CASSPPGTGTYTF
.,TRBJ2-2,TRBV6-1,once,TGTGCCAGCAGTGAAGTCGTAGCTTACACCGGGGAGCTGTTTTTT,CASSEVVAYTGELFF
.,TRBJ2-2,TRBV5-1,.,TGCGCCAGCAGCTTGATCGGGGAGCTGTTTTTT,CASSLIGELFF